This T cell receptor beta chain was obtained from a study of cytomegalovirus exposure and HLA in healthy donors. Study-level points and caveats: A later analysis appeared to link common viral pathogens to several of the most significant clusters.

Comments on this clone: Antigen specificity is unknown.

The primer mix had 60 Vbeta and 13 Jbeta primers. The method was immunoSEQ multiplex PCR; TCRdb's version includes in-frame clones alone and lacks a portion of them. The table shows tens of thousands of clones, with roughly 50% occurring only once. The sample comprised PBMCs. The clonotype was recovered from a human donor in good health.

In DNA, the CDR3 is TGTGCCAGCAGCTTAGGAGGACGGGGATCGGAAAAACTGTTTTTT. Translation: CASSLGGRGSEKLFF. The chain has TRBV7-6 and TRBJ1-4, with D unresolved. The CDR3 sequence is 15 residues long. V lost 1 base and J lost 8, with 14 bases in between. Looked up from germline, CDR1 is SGHVS and CDR2 is FNYEAQ.